This entry lists 17 T cell receptor beta chains sequenced from one sample in a study of T-cell reconstitution after alpha-beta-depleted transplantation in children. Unique molecular identifiers were incorporated into the prepared TCRbeta library. TCRdb re-called the PCR reads with MiXCR, one entry per CDR3 protein. The repertoire has hundreds of thousands of distinct CDR3 sequences, 13% of them found once; the top ten carry about 4%. The sample in question was PBMCs, obtained from the stem cell graft. These receptors came from a human donor who donated a stem cell graft to a child with Fanconi anemia.

This clonotype showed up just a few times. The chain is built from TRBV6-2 or TRBV6-3 and TRBJ2-2; 7 positions agree with TRBD2. This CDR3 comprises 16 residues. The junction had 9 bases not matched to a gene; V was cut back by 2 bases and J by 6 bases. Germline CDR1 reads MNHEY; CDR2 reads SVGEGT. CDR3 amino acids: CASSYGRTSEAGELFF. The CDR3, as DNA: TGTGCCAGCAGTTACGGTCGTACTAGCGAGGCCGGGGAGCTGTTTTTT.

The V call is TRBV4-2, the J call TRBJ2-5; 10 nucleotides agree with TRBD2. This CDR3 is 16 amino acids long. With V trimmed by 1 base and J by 4 bases, 6 bases remained unmatched. From germline, CDR1 is LGHNA and CDR2 YNFKEQ. The CDR3 sequence is CASSQGVLAGVETQYF. Here the CDR3 DNA reads TGTGCCAGCAGCCAAGGGGTCCTAGCGGGGGTAGAGACCCAGTACTTC.

A few counts support this clonotype. This chain uses TRBV5-1 with TRBJ2-1, with TRBD2 as a possible D gene (6 bases). This CDR3 has 15 residues. Trimming stripped 6 bases from V and 8 bases from J, with 21 bases between. CDR1 and CDR2 (germline): SGHRS, YFSETQ. CDR3 nucleotide sequence: TGCGCCAGCACCCCGGACCGAGGAGGGGAAGATGAGCAGTTCTTC. Encoded protein: CASTPDRGGEDEQFF.

This chain connects TRBV7-2 to TRBJ2-3; TRBD2 agrees at 10 bases. Germline trimming cut 5 bases from V and 2 bases from J; bases unmatched to any gene: 7. The CDR3 consists of 16 residues. Per germline, CDR1 SGHTA and CDR2 FQGNSA. The CDR3 nucleotides are TGTGCCAGCAGCCCACCGGGACTAGCGACCACAGATACGCAGTATTTT. Encoded protein: CASSPPGLATTDTQYF.

V and J are TRBV7-2 and TRBJ2-1; 8 bases align to TRBD2. This CDR3 is built from 16 residues. Germline V lookup: CDR1 SGHTA, CDR2 FQGNSA. V shed 4 bases and J 4 bases; nucleotides not matched to a gene: 9. The CDR3 coding sequence is TGTGCCAGCAGCTCCAGGGGACGGGGGGGATACAATGAGCAGTTCTTC. This gives the protein CASSSRGRGGYNEQFF.

This clonotype was observed many times. The chain carries TRBV27 and TRBJ2-1; TRBD1 matches 7 bases. The CDR3 is 14 residues long. The V and J ends lost 6 bases and 8 bases, in that order; junction bases with no gene match: 10. Germline lookup yields CDR1 MNHEY and CDR2 SMNVEV (reference sequence). The CDR3 bases are TGTGCCAGCAGCTTCAGGACAGGTTGGGATGAGCAGTTCTTC. Protein product: CASSFRTGWDEQFF.

This clonotype was seen many times. DNA of the CDR3: TGTGCCAGCAGCCGGGTGGGGCAGGCCTACAATGAGCAGTTCTTC. Residues: CASSRVGQAYNEQFF. The chain is built from TRBV9 and TRBJ2-1; D is possibly TRBD1 (5 bases). The CDR3 extends over 15 amino acids. V lost 4 bases and J 2 bases, leaving 13 bases between the germline ends. Germline V gene lookup returns CDR1 SGDLS and CDR2 YYNGEE.

The chain recombines TRBV12-3 or TRBV12-4 with TRBJ1-5, with 11 nucleotides matching TRBD1. V lost 1 base, J lost 4 bases, and 3 bases stayed unmatched. This CDR3 region has 16 residues. The CDR3 sequence is CASSLGRDRGNQPQHF. CDR3 sequence (DNA): TGTGCCAGCAGTTTAGGCCGGGACAGGGGGAATCAGCCCCAGCATTTT.

The chain couples TRBV7-2 to TRBJ2-7; TRBD2 aligns across 7 bases. Germline lookup yields CDR1 SGHTA and CDR2 FQGNSA. The V and J ends lost 4 bases and 4 bases, in that order; junction bases with no gene match: 10. The CDR3 is 15 residues long. The chain's CDR3 is CASSSREEGRYEQYF. The CDR3 region has the DNA TGTGCCAGCAGCTCTCGGGAGGAGGGGCGATACGAGCAGTACTTC.

This clonotype was detected many times. The V gene is TRBV7-9, the J gene TRBJ1-2; D is perhaps TRBD1 (5 bases). V lost 4 bases to trimming and J lost 4 bases, with 13 bases between them. The germline V gene encodes CDR1 SEHNR and CDR2 FQNEAQ (reference sequence). This CDR3 has 14 amino acids. The DNA for the CDR3 is TGTGCCAGCAGCTCACTGGGACCGTCCTATGGCTACACCTTC. This gives the protein CASSSLGPSYGYTF.

This clonotype came up a few times. The V gene is TRBV27, the J gene TRBJ1-1; D perhaps matches TRBD1 (5 bases). Trimming removed 3 bases at V and 1 base at J, with 12 bases between. This CDR3 comprises 15 residues. Germline V CDR1 and CDR2: MNHEY, SMNVEV (reference sequence). CDR3 nucleotides: TGTGCCAGCAGTTTGTCCTACGGGGGGAACACTGAAGCTTTCTTT. It encodes CASSLSYGGNTEAFF.

This clonotype showed up just a few times. The chain uses TRBV7-6 and TRBJ2-1; 7 bases match TRBD1. This CDR3 is built from 15 residues. V trimming: 2 bases; J trimming: 10 bases; junction bases outside the gene matches: 11. Germline CDR1 reads SGHVS; CDR2 reads FNYEAQ. The CDR3 DNA reads TGTGCCAGCAGCTTAACATTTCAGGGGGTTAGGGAGCAGTTCTTC. This translates into CASSLTFQGVREQFF.

This clonotype has just a few counts. The chain carries TRBV5-5 and TRBJ2-7; D is uncertain. CDR3 size: 14 residues. V gave up 4 bases and J gave up 3 bases, with 14 bases separating them. Germline-derived CDR1 and CDR2 are SGHKS and YYEKEE (reference sequence). The CDR3 DNA is TGTGCCAGCAGCCCGGTGGGGTACGGCTACGAGCAGTACTTC. As protein: CASSPVGYGYEQYF.

This clonotype has just a few counts. The chain combines TRBV5-5 with TRBJ1-5, with D hard to call. V was clipped by 2 bases and J by 0 bases, with 12 bases between them. The CDR3 contains 16 residues. Germline values: CDR1 SGHKS, CDR2 YYEKEE (reference sequence). This CDR3 is CASSFSWADSNQPQHF. CDR3 sequence (DNA): TGTGCCAGCAGCTTCTCCTGGGCAGATAGCAATCAGCCCCAGCATTTT.

This clonotype appeared many times. The CDR3 sequence is CASSKDGLNTEAFF. The CDR3 DNA reads TGCGCCAGCAGCAAGGACGGATTGAACACTGAAGCTTTCTTT. This rearrangement joins TRBV5-1 to TRBJ1-1; D gene ambiguous. The V gene lost 4 bases and the J gene lost 0 bases, with 10 bases spanning the gap. CDR1 SGHRS and CDR2 YFSETQ come from the germline V gene. The CDR3 totals 14 residues.

The V gene is TRBV7-8, the J gene TRBJ2-7; 7 bases are a match to TRBD2. The length of the CDR3 is 16 residues. The junction had 16 bases not matched to a gene; V was cut back by 5 bases and J by 6 bases. Germline loops: CDR1 SGHVS, CDR2 FQNEAQ. The CDR3 sequence is CASSPTPAGLYAEQYF. In DNA, the CDR3 is TGTGCCAGCAGCCCTACTCCAGCGGGACTTTACGCCGAGCAGTACTTC.

The table lists this clonotype with a few counts. This chain links TRBV20-1 with TRBJ2-7, with 10 nucleotides matching TRBD1. The CDR3 consists of 14 residues. Unmatched junction bases numbered 11, after V lost 6 bases and J lost 6 bases. Germline V lookup: CDR1 DFQATT, CDR2 SNEGSKA (reference sequence). The chain's CDR3 is CSARRTGGFGEQYF. CDR3 DNA: TGCAGTGCCAGGCGGACAGGGGGGTTCGGCGAGCAGTACTTC.